These 12 T cell receptor beta chains share one sample of origin, sequenced in a study of blood T cell repertoires in COVID-19. The data were produced by immunoSEQ multiplex PCR, yet TCRdb's version contains in-frame clones alone and is incomplete. The table lists approximately 150,000 clones, roughly 88% of them singletons, with about 7% in the top ten. The sequenced material came from peripheral blood. The receptor set was obtained from a woman in her forties or fifties in a cohort sampled during active or convalescent COVID-19.

The V and J genes are TRBV2 and TRBJ2-1; tentative D call: TRBD2 (6 bases). CDR3 size: 16 residues. V dropped 3 bases and J dropped 5 bases, with 17 bases sitting between them. Germline CDR1 reads SNHLY; CDR2 reads FYNNEI. The CDR3 region has the DNA TGTGCCAGCAGTGATCCGGACTACTACTTGAACAATGAGCAGTTCTTC. This translates into CASSDPDYYLNNEQFF.

This clone appeared once. The V call is TRBV24-1, the J call TRBJ1-5; no definite D call. Germline V gives CDR1 KGHDR, CDR2 SFDVKD. This CDR3 spans 13 amino acids. The V gene lost 6 bases and the J gene lost 1 base, with 6 bases spanning the gap. CDR3 loop: CATSRGSNQPQHF. The CDR3 DNA sequence: TGTGCCACCAGTAGAGGGAGCAATCAGCCCCAGCATTTT.

This chain joins TRBV11-2 and TRBJ2-2; 7 bases are a match to TRBD2. Unmatched junction bases numbered 4, after V lost 2 bases and J lost 4 bases. Looked up from germline, CDR1 is SGHAT and CDR2 is FQNNGV. The CDR3 totals 15 residues. Here the CDR3 reads CASSLTLASTGELFF. The CDR3 bases are TGTGCCAGCAGCTTAACACTAGCGTCCACCGGGGAGCTGTTTTTT.

The V call is TRBV6-5, the J call TRBJ1-1; D is possibly TRBD1 (6 bases). CDR3 size: 15 residues. The V and J ends lost 6 bases and 7 bases respectively, with 21 bases between them. Germline V gene data show CDR1 as MNHEY and CDR2 as SVGAGI. CDR3 DNA: TGTGCCAGCAGCCAAGACTTAACAGGGTTAGGTGAAGCTTTCTTT. Its protein is CASSQDLTGLGEAFF.

As DNA, the CDR3 is TGCGCCAGCAGTGACGGACTAGCGGGGGGGGGAGATACGCAGTATTTT. Its protein is CASSDGLAGGGDTQYF. The rearrangement joins TRBV10-2 to TRBJ2-3, with TRBD2 identical over 15 bases. Germline V CDR1 and CDR2: WSHSY, SAAADI. V dropped 3 bases and J dropped 5; count of bases not matched to a gene: 3. The CDR3 covers 16 residues.

The V gene is TRBV12-3 or TRBV12-4, the J gene TRBJ2-7; D not certain. This CDR3 has 12 amino acids. Trimming removed 3 bases at V and 2 bases at J, with 5 bases between. The CDR3 sequence: CASSLAPYEQYF. In DNA, the CDR3 is TGTGCCAGCAGTTTGGCCCCCTACGAGCAGTACTTC.

V gene TRBV4-1 combines with J gene TRBJ1-1, with TRBD1 as a possible D gene (6 bases). V lost 1 base and J 2 bases, leaving 17 bases between the germline ends. The germline CDR1 and CDR2 sequences are MGHRA and YSYEKL. The CDR3 consists of 17 residues. CDR3 nucleotide sequence: TGCGCCAGCAGCCAAGGTCCCAGGGGAGTTAAAAACACTGAAGCTTTCTTT. It is translated as CASSQGPRGVKNTEAFF.

The chain employs TRBV4-1 and TRBJ2-1, with 13 nucleotides matching TRBD2. V was pared by 1 base and J by 8 bases, with 5 bases of the junction left unmatched. The germline gives CDR1 MGHRA, CDR2 YSYEKL. The CDR3 totals 16 residues. The CDR3 protein is CASSQGRTSGGDEQFF. DNA for the CDR3: TGCGCCAGCAGCCAAGGTCGAACTAGCGGGGGGGATGAGCAGTTCTTC.

This clone has only one observation. The CDR3 DNA is TGTGCCAGTACCAGGGGGGGGACAGGGAGCAATCAGCCCCAGCATTTT. This gives the protein CASTRGGTGSNQPQHF. V gene TRBV19 combines with J gene TRBJ1-5, with 9 nucleotides matching TRBD1. CDR3 size: 16 residues. Germline CDR1 and CDR2: LNHDA and SQIVND (reference sequence). V was clipped by 7 bases and J by 1 base; unmatched bases: 8.

This chain joins TRBV6-2 or TRBV6-3 and TRBJ2-2; TRBD1 matches 11 bases. V was clipped by 6 bases and J by 4 bases; unmatched bases: 13. Germline-derived CDR1 and CDR2 are MNHEY and SVGEGT. The CDR3 consists of 18 residues. The CDR3 loop is CASSRLRTGGGSTGELFF. As DNA, the CDR3 is TGTGCCAGCAGCCGACTTAGGACAGGGGGCGGTAGCACCGGGGAGCTGTTTTTT.

The V call is TRBV27, the J call TRBJ1-1; TRBD1 is a possible D gene (6 bases). Trimming shortened V by 6 bases and J by 0 bases, and 11 bases separated the two germline ends. There are 14 residues in the CDR3. CDR1 is MNHEY and CDR2 is SMNVEV in the germline V gene (reference sequence). CDR3 sequence (DNA): TGTGCCAGCAGAGAAGGACAGATGAACACTGAAGCTTTCTTT. This translates into CASREGQMNTEAFF.

This clone has a single count. This chain uses TRBV7-3 with TRBJ1-3, with D possibly TRBD1 on 6 matching bases. Trimming pared 10 bases from V and 4 bases from J, leaving 11 bases between. The CDR3 loop spans 12 amino acids. The V gene's germline CDR1 is SGHTA and CDR2 FQGTGA. The CDR3 DNA sequence: TGTGCCACCCGGGACACCGGAAACACCATATATTTT. Translation gives CATRDTGNTIYF.